The clone carrying this T cell receptor (beta chain) showed up many times. These data originate in a study of regulatory T cells in long-lasting Graves disease. Germline values: CDR1 LGHDT, CDR2 YNNKEL (reference sequence). The CDR3 totals 14 residues. Trimming took 0 bases from V and 1 from J, leaving 6 bases between them. Construction of the TCR beta libraries employed iRepertoire HTBI primers in conjunction with Arm-PCR of CDR3 regions. Each CDR3 protein is one row after TCRdb ran MiXCR on the multiplex PCR reads. The data contain around 360,000 distinct CDR3 sequences, 16% of them singletons. The time point was: newly diagnosed GD, antithyroid drugs for less than 3 months. RNA isolated from PBMCs was used to make the TCR library. The same data also contributed to another study, on T cells in Graves' hyperthyroidism and ophthalmopathy.

This sequence originates from a young woman with Graves disease. The material sequenced was peripheral blood mononuclear cells (PBMCs), taken at new diagnosis, from a patient treated with antithyroid drugs. The rearrangement links TRBV3-1 to TRBJ1-1; D is undetermined. The CDR3 spells CASSQDGRNTEAFF. As DNA, the CDR3 is TGTGCCAGCAGCCAAGATGGTAGGAACACTGAAGCTTTCTTT.